The 19 T cell receptor beta chains in this list originate from one sample, sequenced in a study of brain T cells in children with intractable seizures. The time point is: blood from clinic visit 5 months post-surgery; TSC patient then seizure free. Sequencing was performed with immunoSEQ multiplex PCR; in TCRdb, only in-frame clones are kept and a portion is missing. The sample shows about 340,000 clones, over 90% of them seen only once. The source material was peripheral blood, sampled roughly 5 months after surgery. These receptor sequences come from a boy under two years old with tuberous sclerosis and intractable seizures.

V is TRBV25-1 and J is TRBJ1-6; D call uncertain. The CDR3 runs to 14 residues. V was trimmed by 3 bases and J by 9 bases, leaving 12 bases between them. Germline V gene lookup returns CDR1 MGHDK and CDR2 SYGVNS. CDR3 sequence: CASSDLAEISPLHF. For the CDR3, the DNA is TGTGCCAGCAGTGATCTGGCTGAGATTTCACCCCTCCACTTT.

This sequence joins TRBV2 and TRBJ2-2; no clear D gene. CDR1 and CDR2 from the germline V gene are SNHLY and FYNNEI. V gave up 3 bases and J gave up 6 bases, with 8 bases separating them. This CDR3 spans 13 amino acids. CDR3 sequence reads: CASSDEWSGELFF. The CDR3 DNA is TGTGCCAGCAGTGACGAATGGTCCGGGGAGCTGTTTTTT.

The rearrangement links TRBV11-1 to TRBJ2-7; 8 bases map to TRBD2. Germline lookup yields CDR1 SGHAT and CDR2 FQDESV (reference sequence). Losses at the gene ends were 4 bases for V and 6 bases for J; bases not matched to a gene: 8. This CDR3 has 14 amino acids. CDR3 sequence (DNA): TGTGCCAGCAGCTCGGGACTAGGACCTCTCGAGCAGTACTTC. Residues: CASSSGLGPLEQYF.

In this sample, this clone turned up a few times. The chain couples TRBV5-6 to TRBJ1-1; TRBD1 matches at 7 bases. With 4 bases clipped from V and 6 bases from J, the junction kept 6 bases outside the gene matches. The CDR3 runs to 13 residues. Per germline, CDR1 SGHDT and CDR2 YYEEEE. CDR3 sequence: CASSKGQDPEAFF. CDR3 bases: TGTGCCAGCAGCAAAGGACAGGACCCTGAAGCTTTCTTT.

V is TRBV18 and J is TRBJ1-2; no firm D call. The germline V and J ends were trimmed by 0 bases and 4 bases, with 12 bases remaining between them. The CDR3 has 15 amino acids. Germline-derived CDR1 and CDR2 are KGHSH and LQKENI. The CDR3 DNA reads as TGTGCCAGCTCACCACCAGTCCGGGAGAGCTATGGCTACACCTTC. It is translated as CASSPPVRESYGYTF.

A single count supports this clone. This chain connects TRBV12-3 or TRBV12-4 to TRBJ1-1; D is uncertain. Trimming pared 7 bases from V and 6 bases from J, leaving 12 bases between. The CDR3 is 12 residues long. The CDR3 sequence: CASNRGSAEAFF. DNA of the CDR3: TGTGCCAGCAACCGAGGGTCAGCTGAAGCTTTCTTT.

The rearrangement uses TRBV2 and TRBJ2-3, with no clear D. From germline, CDR1 is SNHLY and CDR2 FYNNEI. The CDR3 loop spans 14 amino acids. Trimming stripped 3 bases from V and 2 bases from J, with 9 bases between. The CDR3 DNA reads as TGTGCCAGCAGTGATTTCCGTAACACAGATACGCAGTATTTT. Translating gives CASSDFRNTDTQYF.

This sequence joins TRBV21-1 and TRBJ1-1. TRBV21-1 is a pseudogene segment. This CDR3 region has 16 residues. CDR3: CASSKRRQRRDTEAFF. CDR3 nucleotides: TGTGCCAGCAGCAAAAGGCGACAGAGGCGGGACACTGAAGCTTTCTTT.

Judged by abundance, this clone is medium-sized (0.01 to 0.1%). The rearrangement links TRBV6-6 to TRBJ1-5; D gene ambiguous. Trimming left V 7 bases short and J 1 base short, with 8 bases between. Germline assignment: CDR1 MNHNY and CDR2 SVGAGI (reference sequence). The CDR3 has 13 amino acids. The CDR3 nucleotides read TGTGCCAGCATGAGTACGAGCAATCAGCCCCAGCATTTT. Protein sequence: CASMSTSNQPQHF.

V usage is TRBV7-6 and J usage is TRBJ1-1; D remains unclear. There are 16 residues in the CDR3. Germline V gene sequence: CDR1 SGHVS, CDR2 FNYEAQ. Trimming cost V 1 base and J 1 base, with 13 bases left between them. The CDR3 sequence: CASSLESSTPNTEAFF. The CDR3 nucleotides read TGTGCCAGCAGCTTAGAATCATCGACGCCGAACACTGAAGCTTTCTTT.

To note about this clone: Relative to the germline gene, one junction end is altered; a read error may explain this. The gene calls are TRBV5-1 and TRBJ2-7; D possibly corresponds to TRBD2 (6 bases). Looked up from germline, CDR1 is SGHRS and CDR2 is YFSETQ. The CDR3 is made up of 16 amino acids. The DNA for the CDR3 is TGCGCCAGCAGATTGGCTAGCGAGCCCAGACGTTACGAGCAGTACTTC. This codes for CASRLASEPRRYEQYF.

CDR3 DNA: TGTGCCAGCAGTCTGTCTGGTGGCAATCAGCCCCAGCATTTT. Translation: CASSLSGGNQPQHF. V and J are TRBV27 and TRBJ1-5; D is unclear. The CDR3 contains 14 residues. Trimming stripped 5 bases from V and 2 bases from J, with 10 bases between. The V gene's germline CDR1 is MNHEY and CDR2 SMNVEV (reference sequence).

The chain has TRBV7-8 and TRBJ2-1, with TRBD2 identical over 8 bases. Germline CDR1 SGHVS, CDR2 FQNEAQ. There are 15 residues in the CDR3. Trimming cost V 2 bases and J 0 bases; bases outside gene matches: 0. CDR3 residues: CASSLSGSSYNEQFF. CDR3 in DNA: TGTGCCAGCAGCTTAAGCGGGAGCTCCTACAATGAGCAGTTCTTC.

The chain combines TRBV3-1 (or the pseudogene TRBV3-2) with TRBJ2-1, with TRBD2 matching over 8 bases. The V gene's germline CDR1 is LGHDT and CDR2 YNNKEL (reference sequence). The CDR3 is 16 residues long. The V gene end was trimmed by 1 base and the J gene end by 4 bases; junction bases not matched to a gene: 6. CDR3 DNA sequence: TGTGCCAGCAGCCAAGCGAATAGCGGGGTGTACAATGAGCAGTTCTTC. It translates to CASSQANSGVYNEQFF.

The chain employs TRBV12-3 or TRBV12-4 and TRBJ2-7; a weak D match, TRBD1 (5 bases). The CDR3 spans 13 residues. The ends were cut back, 6 bases at V and 2 bases at J, with 11 bases in the middle. This CDR3 reads CASRSTVTYEQYF. In nucleotides, the CDR3 is TGTGCCAGCAGGTCGACAGTTACCTACGAGCAGTACTTC.

This rearrangement joins TRBV19 to TRBJ1-2; 7 bases line up with TRBD1. There are 17 residues in the CDR3. The V segment lost 4 bases and the J segment 2 bases; nucleotides outside the gene matches: 13. CDR1 is LNHDA and CDR2 is SQIVND in the germline V gene (reference sequence). As DNA, the CDR3 is TGTGCCAGTAGTAACTACCCAGACTCGACAGGGAACTATGGCTACACCTTC. Amino acids: CASSNYPDSTGNYGYTF.

This chain uses TRBV7-9 with TRBJ2-5; possibly TRBD2 for D (5 bases). CDR1 and CDR2 (germline): SEHNR, FQNEAQ (reference sequence). CDR3 length: 14 residues. V gave up 2 bases and J gave up 5 bases, with 12 bases separating them. The CDR3 is CASSLTWGVETQYF. CDR3 in DNA: TGTGCCAGCAGCTTAACCTGGGGAGTGGAGACCCAGTACTTC. Full variable domain (missing parts from reference TRBV7-9 and TRBJ2-5): DTGVSQNPRHKITKRGQNVTFRCDPISEHNRLYWYRQTLGQGPEFLTYFQNEAQLEKSRLLSDRFSAERPKGSFSTLEIQRTEQGDSAMYLCASSLTWGVETQYFGPGTRLLVL.

This chain uses TRBV29-1 with TRBJ1-1; D is uncertain. The CDR3 covers 13 residues. V shed 7 bases and J shed 7 bases, with 19 bases lying between them. Germline lookup yields CDR1 SQVTM and CDR2 ANQGSEA. The CDR3 region has the DNA TGCAGCGCCACGGAGGACGGCGGGAATGAAGCTTTCTTT. Translating it yields CSATEDGGNEAFF. The full variable domain, completed using reference TRBV29-1 and TRBJ1-1, is SAVISQKPSRDICQRGTSLTIQCQVDSQVTMMFWYRQQPGQSLTLIATANQGSEATYESGFVIDKFPISRPNLTFSTLTVSNMSPEDSSIYLCSATEDGGNEAFFGQGTRLTVV.

V usage is TRBV27 and J usage is TRBJ1-1, with unresolved D. This CDR3 region has 14 residues. Germline values: CDR1 MNHEY, CDR2 SMNVEV (reference sequence). V lost 4 bases and J 5 bases, leaving 14 bases between the germline ends. CDR3 sequence: CASSSLAGRTEAFF. In nucleotides, the CDR3 is TGTGCCAGCAGTTCCCTAGCGGGTCGGACTGAAGCTTTCTTT.